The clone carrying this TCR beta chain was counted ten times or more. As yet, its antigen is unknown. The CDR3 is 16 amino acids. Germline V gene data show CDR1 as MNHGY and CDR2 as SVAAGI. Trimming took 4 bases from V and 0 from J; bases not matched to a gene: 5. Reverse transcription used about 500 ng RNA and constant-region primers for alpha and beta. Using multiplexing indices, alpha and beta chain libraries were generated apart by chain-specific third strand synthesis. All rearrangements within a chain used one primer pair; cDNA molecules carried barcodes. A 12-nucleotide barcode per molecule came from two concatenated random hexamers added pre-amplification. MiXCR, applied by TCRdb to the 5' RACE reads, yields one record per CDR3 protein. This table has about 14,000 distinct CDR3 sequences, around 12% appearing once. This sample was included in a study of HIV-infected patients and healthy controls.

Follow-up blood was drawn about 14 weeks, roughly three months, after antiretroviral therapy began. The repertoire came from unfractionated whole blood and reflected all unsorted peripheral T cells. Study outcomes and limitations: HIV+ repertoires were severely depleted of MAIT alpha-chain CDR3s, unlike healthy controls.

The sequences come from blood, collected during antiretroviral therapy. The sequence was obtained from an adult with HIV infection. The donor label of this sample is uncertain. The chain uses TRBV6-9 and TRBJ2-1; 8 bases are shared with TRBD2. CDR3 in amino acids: CASSCPGTSSYNEQFF. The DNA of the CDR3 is TGTGCCAGCAGTTGCCCCGGGACTAGCTCCTACAATGAGCAGTTCTTC.